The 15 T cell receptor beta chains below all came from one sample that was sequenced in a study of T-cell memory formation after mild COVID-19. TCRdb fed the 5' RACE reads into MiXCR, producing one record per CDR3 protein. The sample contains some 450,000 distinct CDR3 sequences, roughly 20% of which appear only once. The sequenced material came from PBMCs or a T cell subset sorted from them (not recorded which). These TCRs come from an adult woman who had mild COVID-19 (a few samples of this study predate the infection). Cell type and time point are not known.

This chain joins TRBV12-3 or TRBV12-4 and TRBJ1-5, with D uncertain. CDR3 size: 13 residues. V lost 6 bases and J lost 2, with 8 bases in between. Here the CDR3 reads CASSYGGNQPQHF. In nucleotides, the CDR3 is TGTGCCAGCAGCTACGGAGGCAATCAGCCCCAGCATTTT.

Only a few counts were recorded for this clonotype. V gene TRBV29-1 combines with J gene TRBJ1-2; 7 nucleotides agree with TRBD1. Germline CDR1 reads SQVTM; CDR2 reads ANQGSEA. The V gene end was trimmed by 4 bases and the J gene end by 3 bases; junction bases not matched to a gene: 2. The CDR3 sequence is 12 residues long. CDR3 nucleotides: TGCAGCGTTGTTACAGGGGACTATGGCTACACCTTC. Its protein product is CSVVTGDYGYTF.

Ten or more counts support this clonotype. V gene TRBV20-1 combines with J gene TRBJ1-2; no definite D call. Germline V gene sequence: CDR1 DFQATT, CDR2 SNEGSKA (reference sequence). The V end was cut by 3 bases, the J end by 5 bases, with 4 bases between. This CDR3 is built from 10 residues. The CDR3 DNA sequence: TGCAGTGCTAGGTCTTATGGCTACACCTTC. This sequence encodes CSARSYGYTF.

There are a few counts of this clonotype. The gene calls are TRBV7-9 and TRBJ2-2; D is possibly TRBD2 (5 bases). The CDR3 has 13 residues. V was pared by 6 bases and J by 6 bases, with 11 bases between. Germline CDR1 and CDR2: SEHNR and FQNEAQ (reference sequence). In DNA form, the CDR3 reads TGTGCCAGCAGTCCCAGCGGATCCGGGGAGCTGTTTTTT. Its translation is CASSPSGSGELFF.

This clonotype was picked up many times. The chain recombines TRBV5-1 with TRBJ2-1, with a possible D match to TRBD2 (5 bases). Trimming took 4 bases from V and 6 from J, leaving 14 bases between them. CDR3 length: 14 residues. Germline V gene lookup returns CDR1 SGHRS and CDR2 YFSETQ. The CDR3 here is CASSVPLGVNEQFF. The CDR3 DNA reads TGCGCCAGCAGCGTTCCACTAGGAGTCAATGAGCAGTTCTTC. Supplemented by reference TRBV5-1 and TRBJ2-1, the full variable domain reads KAGVTQTPRYLIKTRGQQVTLSCSPISGHRSVSWYQQTPGQGLQFLFEYFSETQRNKGNFPGRFSGRQFSNSRSEMNVSTLELGDSALYLCASSVPLGVNEQFFGPGTRLTVL.

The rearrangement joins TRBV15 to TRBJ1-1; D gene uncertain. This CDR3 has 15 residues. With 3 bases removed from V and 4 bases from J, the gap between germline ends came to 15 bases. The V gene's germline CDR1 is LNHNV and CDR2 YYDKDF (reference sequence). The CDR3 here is CATSRRPNTGTEAFF. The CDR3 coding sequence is TGTGCCACCAGCAGGCGTCCTAATACGGGCACTGAAGCTTTCTTT.

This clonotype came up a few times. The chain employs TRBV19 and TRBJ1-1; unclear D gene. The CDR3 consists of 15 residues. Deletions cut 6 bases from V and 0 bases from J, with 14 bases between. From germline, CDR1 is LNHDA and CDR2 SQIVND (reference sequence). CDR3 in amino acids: CASSGRAGMNTEAFF. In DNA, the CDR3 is TGTGCCAGTAGCGGCAGAGCCGGGATGAACACTGAAGCTTTCTTT.

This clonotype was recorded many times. The CDR3 reads CASSRDRGLTYNEQFF. DNA of the CDR3: TGTGCCAGCAGTAGGGACAGGGGTCTGACCTACAATGAGCAGTTCTTC. V and J are TRBV4-2 and TRBJ2-1, with 10 bases that match TRBD1. Looked up from germline, CDR1 is LGHNA and CDR2 is YNFKEQ. CDR3 size: 16 residues. Trimming removed 6 bases from V and 2 bases from J; junction bases left unmatched: 7.

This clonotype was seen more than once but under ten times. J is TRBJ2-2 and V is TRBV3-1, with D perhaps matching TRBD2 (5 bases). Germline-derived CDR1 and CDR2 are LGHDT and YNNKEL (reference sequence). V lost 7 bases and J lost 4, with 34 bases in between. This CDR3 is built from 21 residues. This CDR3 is CASMRSQILSVRARFTGELFF. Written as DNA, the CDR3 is TGTGCCAGCATGAGGAGCCAGATCCTGTCTGTGAGGGCTAGATTCACCGGGGAGCTGTTTTTT.

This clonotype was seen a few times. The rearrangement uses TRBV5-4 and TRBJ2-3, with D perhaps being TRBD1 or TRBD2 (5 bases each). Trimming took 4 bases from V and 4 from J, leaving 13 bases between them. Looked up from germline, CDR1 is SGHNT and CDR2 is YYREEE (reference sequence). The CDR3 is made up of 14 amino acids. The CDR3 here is CASSLGRLPDTQYF. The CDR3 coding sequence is TGTGCCAGCAGCCTGGGACGGCTCCCAGATACGCAGTATTTT.

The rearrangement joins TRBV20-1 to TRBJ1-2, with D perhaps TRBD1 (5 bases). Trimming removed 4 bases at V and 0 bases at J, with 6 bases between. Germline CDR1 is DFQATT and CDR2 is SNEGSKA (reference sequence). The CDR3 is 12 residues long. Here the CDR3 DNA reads TGCAGTGCTAAGACAGCTAACTATGGCTACACCTTC. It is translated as CSAKTANYGYTF.

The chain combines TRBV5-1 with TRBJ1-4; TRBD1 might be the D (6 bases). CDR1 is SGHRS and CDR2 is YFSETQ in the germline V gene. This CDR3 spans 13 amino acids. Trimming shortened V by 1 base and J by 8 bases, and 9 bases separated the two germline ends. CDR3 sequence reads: CASSLNGGEKLFF. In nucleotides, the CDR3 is TGCGCCAGCAGCTTGAATGGGGGCGAAAAACTGTTTTTT.

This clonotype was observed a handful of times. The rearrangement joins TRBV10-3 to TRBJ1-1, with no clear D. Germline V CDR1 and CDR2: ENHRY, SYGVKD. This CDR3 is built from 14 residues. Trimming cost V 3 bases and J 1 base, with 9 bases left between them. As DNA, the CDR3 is TGTGCCATCAGTGAAGGGCACGGGAACACTGAAGCTTTCTTT. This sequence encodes CAISEGHGNTEAFF.

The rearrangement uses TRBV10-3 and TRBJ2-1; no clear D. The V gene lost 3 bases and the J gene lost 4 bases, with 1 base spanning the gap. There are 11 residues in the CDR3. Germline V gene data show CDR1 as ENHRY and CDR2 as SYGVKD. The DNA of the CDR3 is TGTGCCATCAGTGAATACAATGAGCAGTTCTTC. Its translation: CAISEYNEQFF.

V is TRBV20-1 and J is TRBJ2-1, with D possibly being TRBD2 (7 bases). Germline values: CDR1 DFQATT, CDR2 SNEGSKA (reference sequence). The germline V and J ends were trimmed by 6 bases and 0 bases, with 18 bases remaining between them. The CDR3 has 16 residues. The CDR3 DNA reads TGCAGTGCCCTGACCCGGGGGGCCAGCTCCTACAATGAGCAGTTCTTC. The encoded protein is CSALTRGASSYNEQFF.